What follows describes a single TCR beta chain. This clone's antigen is unknown. No much larger clone exists at a distance of one base, and base qualities are not known. The CDR3 holds 14 amino acids from the cysteine to the phenylalanine. Only CDR3 DNA remains: 42 bases, in frame from the first base. The junction shows trimming of 2 bases on V and 0 bases on J, plus 7 bases between the germline ends. CDR1 and CDR2, looked up from the germline V gene, are MDHEN and SYDVKM. Frozen genomic DNA underwent high-throughput TCRbeta CDR3 sequencing by immunoSEQ, including PCR amplification, mapping, bias correction and internal controls. Per the original workflow: Productive rearrangements were kept, and unique TCRbeta sequences were defined by CDR3 nucleotide sequence plus V and J gene. For a sequence to be called donor-reactive, it needed a frequency of at least 0.01% and at least 5-fold expansion in CFSE-low cells compared with unstimulated pre-transplant cells. Per-subject minimum frequency thresholds, based on the lowest-template unstimulated sample, ensured at least 90% detection power. Repertoire turnover was measured by Jensen-Shannon divergence between the top 1000 TCRbeta sequences post- and pre-transplant. Two-sided Fisher's exact tests were used to test for changes in how often donor-reactive sequences were detected. TCRdb took this table from immuneACCESS and kept in-frame rearrangements with V and J called. Such tables lack part of the clones; where checked against another copy, unresolved V genes explain under half of the gap, and the rest is unexplained. V, J and clone size are those of that table, while D and trimming were read from the DNA. A total of roughly 70,000 clones appear in this sample, roughly 80% of them only once. The ten largest clonotypes hold about 0.6% of the sample.

The sample belongs to a study of T cell clones after liver transplantation (dated by TCRdb to about 2019). At the level of the whole study: The samples were obtained from ITN030ST, a randomized trial that attempted immunosuppression withdrawal within 2 years after liver transplantation. Blood samples were collected pre-transplant, pre-randomization before withdrawal, and post-randomization after either full withdrawal or failed withdrawal. Tolerance meant complete immunosuppression withdrawal for at least one year without liver enzymes rising beyond twice the upper limit of normal. No induction therapy was given to the subjects, and standard immunosuppression was administered until randomization at 12-24 months post-transplant. Donor-reactive T cell clones were identified using TCRbeta sequencing after a pre-transplant mixed lymphocyte reaction and were then followed in post-transplant blood. As an antigen-independent comparator for donor-reactive sequences, third party-reactive TCRbeta sequences were also identified from pre-transplant MLRs. Of the eight recipients, a few were HCV-positive, while the remaining recipients had been transplanted for non-autoimmune, non-viral indications. A cohort of 8 liver transplant recipients was studied, of whom 3 were classified as tolerant and 5 as non-tolerant.

The research as a whole found: Circulating donor-reactive CD4 TCRbeta sequences fell significantly post-transplant in 5 of 8 subjects, irrespective of tolerance or HCV status. The conclusions were considered preliminary, being limited by small, heterogeneous patient numbers and non-standardized post-transplant time points. In two subjects, low numbers of available donor cells limited the measurable donor-reactive repertoire. Because allograft tissue specimens were not available, migration of donor-reactive T cells into the graft, rather than deletion, may have occurred. The decline in donor-reactive sequences exceeded the decline in third party-reactive sequences, suggesting partial antigen-specific deletion that was unrelated to withdrawal success. After accounting for repertoire turnover, donor-reactive detection was significantly reduced in 7 of 8 subjects for CD4 and 8 of 8 for CD8.

The sample's time point label is to be understood as: pre-transplant. Unstimulated PBMCs, after thawing, were stained for CD3, CD4 and CD8 and then FACS-sorted into CD3+CD4+ and CD3+CD8+ populations. Each of the 8 studied subjects was randomized to immunosuppression withdrawal. The Qiagen DNeasy Blood and Tissue Kit was used to isolate genomic DNA. The receptor's source is a human donor who received a liver transplant. The rearrangement combines TRBV28 with TRBJ1-2, with no confidently assigned D gene. The specimen comprised CD4+ T cells from blood, sampled before liver transplant. The CDR3 reads as follows: CASSLSNANYGYTF. In nucleotide form, the sequence is TGTGCCAGCAGTTTAAGTAACGCTAACTATGGCTACACCTTC.